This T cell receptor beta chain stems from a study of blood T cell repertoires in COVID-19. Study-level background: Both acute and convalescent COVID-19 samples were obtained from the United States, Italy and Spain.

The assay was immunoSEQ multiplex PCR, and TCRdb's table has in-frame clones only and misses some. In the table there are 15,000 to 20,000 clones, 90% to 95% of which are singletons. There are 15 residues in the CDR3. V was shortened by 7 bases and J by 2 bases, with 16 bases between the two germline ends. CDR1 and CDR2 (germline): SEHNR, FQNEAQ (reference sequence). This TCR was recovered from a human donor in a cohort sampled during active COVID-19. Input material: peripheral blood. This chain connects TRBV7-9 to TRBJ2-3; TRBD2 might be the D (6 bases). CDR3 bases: TGTGCCAGCAAAACCTGGGCGGGAACCACAGATACGCAGTATTTT. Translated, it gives CASKTWAGTTDTQYF.